These T cell receptor beta chains were read from a single sample in a study of chemoradiotherapy in HPV16-positive cancers. TCRdb's table, derived via immunoSEQ multiplex PCR, lists solely in-frame clones and lacks some. The sample lists 3,500 to 5,000 clones, approximately 88% occurring once. Source: tumor tissue, taken from a patient who underwent chemoradiotherapy. These receptors all come from a human donor with HPV-associated anogenital cancer. Each CDR3 is given with its conserved first and last residue. The D gene is left open where the match is weak. Not all rows give a size; the values are once, few, many and, for expanded clones, a class.

>.|TRBV2|TRBD2|TRBJ2-3
TGTGCCAGCACGTTCGAGCGGGGGGCCCGCACAGATACGCAGTATTTT
CASTFERGARTDTQYF
>large|TRBV19|TRBD1|TRBJ1-1
TGTGCCAGTAGTTCCCGACAGGGAACGGGAACTTTCTTT
CASSSRQGTGTFF
>once|TRBV10-2|TRBD2|TRBJ2-1
TGCGCCAGCAGGGACCGACTAGCGGGAGGGCCTGGCAATGAGCAGTTCTTC
CASRDRLAGGPGNEQFF
>once|TRBV5-1|.|TRBJ1-1
TGCGCCAGCAGCTTGGCTCAGGGGAACACTGAAGCTTTCTTT
CASSLAQGNTEAFF
>.|TRBV20-1|.|TRBJ2-3
TGCAGTGCCGGCATCACAGATACGCAGTATTTT
CSAGITDTQYF
>.|TRBV5-6|.|TRBJ2-7
TGTGCCAGCAGCTTGTTTGGAGCCTCCTACGAGCAGTACTTC
CASSLFGASYEQYF
>.|TRBV25-1|.|TRBJ1-2
TGTGCCAGCCAATCAGGGGCCAGAGGCTACACCTTC
CASQSGARGYTF
>once|TRBV5-4|TRBD2|TRBJ2-7
TGTGCCAGCAGCTCCGGGACTAGCGTGGGGAACGAGCAGTACTTC
CASSSGTSVGNEQYF
>.|TRBV19|TRBD2|TRBJ2-1
TGTGCCAGTAGTATAGCCCAGCGGGGACACAATGAGCAGTTCTTC
CASSIAQRGHNEQFF
>.|TRBV27|.|TRBJ2-7
TGTGCCAGCAGTTTCGGGACGGGGTACGAGCAGTACTTC
CASSFGTGYEQYF
>few|TRBV10-1|TRBD1|TRBJ2-7
TGCGCCAGCAGTGAGACAGGGGCGGCCGTATCCGGCGAGCAGTACTTC
CASSETGAAVSGEQYF
>.|TRBV27|TRBD1|TRBJ2-1
TGTGCCAGCAGGCTGACAGGGCTGAATGAGCAGTTCTTC
CASRLTGLNEQFF
>.|TRBV6-1|.|TRBJ1-1
TGTGCCAGCAGTGAAGGGAGGGTCAGCCGAGGGGCTTTCTTT
CASSEGRVSRGAFF
>once|TRBV29-1|TRBD2|TRBJ2-5
TGCAGCGTTGAAGGACTAGCGGGAGTAAATCGAGAGACCCAGTACTTC
CSVEGLAGVNRETQYF
>.|TRBV7-8|.|TRBJ1-4
TGTGCCAGCAGCTTATCGCCAGTAGTATCTAATGAAAAACTGTTTTTT
CASSLSPVVSNEKLFF
>.|TRBV1|.|TRBJ1-3
TGCACCAGCAGCCAAGAAAACGGATGCTCTGGAAACACCATATATTTT
CTSSQENGCSGNTIYF
>few|TRBV20-1|.|TRBJ1-1
TGCAGTGCCCAAAGGGAAGGTGAAGCTTTCTTT
CSAQREGEAFF
>.|TRBV9|.|TRBJ2-3
TGTGCCAGCAGCCCCGGAGTTTCTAATACGCAGTATTTT
CASSPGVSNTQYF
>.|TRBV29-1|.|TRBJ2-7
TGCAGCGTTGTGTACGGTTCCGACTACGAGCAGTACTTC
CSVVYGSDYEQYF
>.|TRBV30|.|TRBJ2-3
TGTGCCTGGAGTGCCCAGGGGATCGGTACAGATACGCAGTATTTT
CAWSAQGIGTDTQYF
>.|TRBV7-3|TRBD1|TRBJ2-2
TGTGCCAGCAGCTTAGGTGGACAGGGGGCGCGGGAGCTGTTTTTT
CASSLGGQGARELFF
>.|TRBV27|.|TRBJ2-1
TGTGCCAGCAGTCCAAAGGGACTCGTCCGGTACAATGAGCAGTTCTTC
CASSPKGLVRYNEQFF
>.|TRBV18|.|TRBJ2-5
TGTGCCAGCTCACCATCGGTAGTTGAGACCCAGTACTTC
CASSPSVVETQYF
>once|TRBV18|.|TRBJ1-2
TGTGCCAGCTCATCCCGACAAGAGGGCAACTATGGCTACACCTTC
CASSSRQEGNYGYTF
>.|TRBV27|TRBD1|TRBJ1-2
TGTGCCAGCAGTAACGACAGGGCCCGGGGTTTTGTAGGCTACACCTTC
CASSNDRARGFVGYTF
>.|TRBV28|TRBD2|TRBJ2-4
TGTGCCAGCAGCACGGGTAGGGTCGGAACTAGCGGGGCTCTAGCCAAAAACATTCAGTACTTC
CASSTGRVGTSGALAKNIQYF
>few|TRBV12-5|TRBD2|TRBJ2-7
TGTGCTAGTGGTTTGTCGGCTAGCGGGGGGTACGAGCAGTACTTC
CASGLSASGGYEQYF
>.|TRBV6-1|TRBD2|TRBJ2-2
TGTGCCAGCAGTGTTCTAGCGGGAGGGGGACACACCGGGGAGCTGTTTTTT
CASSVLAGGGHTGELFF
>.|TRBV4-1|.|TRBJ1-3
TGCGCCAGCAGCCAATCCTGGGTGGCGCAGGCTGGAAACACCATATATTTT
CASSQSWVAQAGNTIYF
>.|TRBV5-4|.|TRBJ1-1
TGTGCCAGCAGCTCGGCGGGCTGGAACACTGAAGCTTTCTTT
CASSSAGWNTEAFF
>.|TRBV5-6|TRBD1|TRBJ1-4
TGTGCCAGCAGCTGGACAGGGGGCGCGCAAACTAATGAAAAACTGTTTTTT
CASSWTGGAQTNEKLFF
>.|TRBV2|.|TRBJ1-2
TGTGCCAGCAGTGAAAGCGCGGGGAATGGCTACACCTTC
CASSESAGNGYTF
>.|TRBV6-6|.|TRBJ2-7
TGTGCCAGCAGTTACTCGACAGCGGTTTACGAGCAGTACTTC
CASSYSTAVYEQYF
>once|TRBV14|.|TRBJ2-3
TGTGCCAGCAGCCAGGGGAGGACAGACTTTACAGATACGCAGTATTTT
CASSQGRTDFTDTQYF
>.|TRBV29-1|.|TRBJ2-7
TGCAGCGTTGTTTCGGCAGGGCTCGACGAGCAGTACTTC
CSVVSAGLDEQYF
>once|TRBV9|.|TRBJ1-1
TGTGCCAGCAGCCTAGGGACCTACACTGAAGCTTTCTTT
CASSLGTYTEAFF
>.|TRBV5-1|.|TRBJ2-6
TGCGCCAGCAGCTTGGTCGCTCGCTCTGGGGCCAACGTCCTGACTTTC
CASSLVARSGANVLTF
>.|TRBV11-2|TRBD1|TRBJ2-7
TGTGCCAGCAGCTTAGTGAGCAGGGGGACCTACGAGCAGTACTTC
CASSLVSRGTYEQYF
>.|TRBV6-5|.|TRBJ1-4
TGTGCCAGCAGTTACAATGTAGGGAATGAAAAACTGTTTTTT
CASSYNVGNEKLFF
>.|TRBV5-1|TRBD1|TRBJ1-3
TGCGCCAGCAGCTTGGGGGGGACAGGAGCTGGAAACACCATATATTTT
CASSLGGTGAGNTIYF
>.|TRBV7-2|.|TRBJ2-1
TGTGCCAGCAGCTTAAGCGAGGGGGCCTACAATGAGCAGTTCTTC
CASSLSEGAYNEQFF
>.|TRBV18|.|TRBJ1-1
TGTGCCAGCTCACCACCCACCGTAGAAGCTTTCTTT
CASSPPTVEAFF
>.|TRBV7-2|.|TRBJ2-3
TGTGCCAGCAGCTTAGGGGCAGGGGGGCCAGATACGCAGTATTTT
CASSLGAGGPDTQYF
>.|TRBV6-4|.|TRBJ1-1
TGTGCCAGCAGTGACTCGCTTTTCTTT
CASSDSLFF
>.|TRBV7-6|.|TRBJ1-3
TGTGCCAGCAGCTTACTTACGCAGGGATCTGGAAACACCATATATTTT
CASSLLTQGSGNTIYF
>.|TRBV28|.|TRBJ2-7
TGTGCCAGCAGTTCCCTCGAAGACGAGTTCGGGGAGCAGTACTTC
CASSSLEDEFGEQYF
>.|TRBV14|TRBD2|TRBJ2-7
TGTGCCAGCAGCCCCCTCCTAGCGGGAGGCCGAAACTCCTACGAGCAGTACTTC
CASSPLLAGGRNSYEQYF
>.|TRBV28|TRBD2|TRBJ2-1
TGTGCCAGCAGTCCAACTAGCGGGAGTTATCTGGGCAATGAGCAGTTCTTC
CASSPTSGSYLGNEQFF
>once|TRBV2|.|TRBJ2-7
TGTGCCAGCAGTGCGGTTCCGAGTTACGAGCAGTACTTC
CASSAVPSYEQYF
>.|TRBV19|TRBD1|TRBJ2-2
TGTGCCAGCACTACCGGGACAGGGGGCTGGACCGGGGAGCTGTTTTTT
CASTTGTGGWTGELFF
>.|TRBV6-1|.|TRBJ2-3
TGTGCCAGCAGTGAAACGACTAGTCCTGTCACAGATACGCAGTATTTT
CASSETTSPVTDTQYF
>.|TRBV11-2|TRBD1|TRBJ2-1
TGTGCCAGCAGCCCGATAGGGGACAGGGAACAGTTCTTC
CASSPIGDREQFF
>.|TRBV6-1|TRBD1|TRBJ1-2
TGTGCCAGCAGGGGGACAGGGGGTTCTAACTATGGCTACACCTTC
CASRGTGGSNYGYTF
>.|TRBV5-1|TRBD1|TRBJ1-6
TGCGCCAGCAGCCAGAAGACGCCGGGACAGGGAAGGAATTCACCCCTCCACTTT
CASSQKTPGQGRNSPLHF
>once|TRBV27|.|TRBJ1-2
TGTGCCACAAAGACGGTTGGCAACTATGGCTACACCTTC
CATKTVGNYGYTF
>.|TRBV21-1|.|TRBJ2-1
TGTTTTGGGGGTCGGTCCTACAATGAGCAGTTCTTC
CFGGRSYNEQFF
>.|TRBV19|TRBD2|TRBJ2-3
TGTGCCAGTAGACCGACTAGCGGGAGATCAGATACGCAGTATTTT
CASRPTSGRSDTQYF
>.|TRBV7-8|.|TRBJ2-2
TGTGCCAGCAGCTTAACGGTCGTGAACACCGGGGAGCTGTTTTTT
CASSLTVVNTGELFF
>.|TRBV19|.|TRBJ1-4
TGTGCCAGTAGTATACGTCTGGGAGCGATTACTGCAACTAATGAAAAACTGTTTTTT
CASSIRLGAITATNEKLFF